The 4 T cell receptor beta chains listed next were all sequenced from one sample in a study of T-cell memory formation after mild COVID-19. TCRdb fed the 5' RACE reads into MiXCR, producing one record per CDR3 protein. The sample has roughly 16,000 distinct CDR3 sequences; roughly 25% are singletons. The specimen sequenced was PBMCs or a T cell subset sorted from them (not recorded which). These TCRs come from a man between 18 and 29 years old who had mild COVID-19 (a few samples of this study predate the infection). Cell type and time point are not known.

This clonotype was observed at least ten times. The rearrangement links TRBV28 to TRBJ2-3, with no clear D. V gave up 3 bases and J gave up 1 base, with 14 bases separating them. This CDR3 region has 16 residues. The germline V gene encodes CDR1 MDHEN and CDR2 SYDVKM. CDR3 DNA sequence: TGTGCCAGCAGTTTTCCCCTTTGGAGCGGCACAGATACGCAGTATTTT. Protein: CASSFPLWSGTDTQYF.

A few counts support this clonotype. The chain recombines TRBV6-2 or TRBV6-3 with TRBJ2-7, with 7 bases lining up with TRBD1. This CDR3 contains 16 residues. CDR1 MNHEY and CDR2 SVGEGT come from the germline V gene. V lost 2 bases, J lost 2 bases, and 9 bases stayed unmatched. CDR3 coding DNA: TGTGCCAGCAGTTACCCCCGGGACAGAGATCCCTACGAGCAGTACTTC. Amino acid sequence: CASSYPRDRDPYEQYF.

This clonotype was observed at least ten times. One junction end does not reproduce the germline sequence, and a read error may be involved. The chain links TRBV29-1 to TRBJ1-5, with unresolved D. CDR1 is SQVTM and CDR2 is ANQGSEA in the germline V gene. CDR3 length: 13 amino acids. The CDR3 DNA follows: TGCAGCGTTGTACTTACTAGCGATCAGCCCCAGCATTTT. Translating gives CSVVLTSDQPQHF.

The sample holds a few counts of this clonotype. This sequence joins TRBV9 and TRBJ1-1, with 10 positions matching TRBD1. The junction had 11 bases not matched to a gene; V was cut back by 3 bases and J by 6 bases. The CDR3 runs 16 residues. CDR1 is SGDLS, CDR2 YYNGEE, per germline. The CDR3 region is CASSADRGRIISEAFF. Here the CDR3 DNA reads TGTGCCAGCAGCGCCGACAGGGGGCGAATAATTTCTGAAGCTTTCTTT.